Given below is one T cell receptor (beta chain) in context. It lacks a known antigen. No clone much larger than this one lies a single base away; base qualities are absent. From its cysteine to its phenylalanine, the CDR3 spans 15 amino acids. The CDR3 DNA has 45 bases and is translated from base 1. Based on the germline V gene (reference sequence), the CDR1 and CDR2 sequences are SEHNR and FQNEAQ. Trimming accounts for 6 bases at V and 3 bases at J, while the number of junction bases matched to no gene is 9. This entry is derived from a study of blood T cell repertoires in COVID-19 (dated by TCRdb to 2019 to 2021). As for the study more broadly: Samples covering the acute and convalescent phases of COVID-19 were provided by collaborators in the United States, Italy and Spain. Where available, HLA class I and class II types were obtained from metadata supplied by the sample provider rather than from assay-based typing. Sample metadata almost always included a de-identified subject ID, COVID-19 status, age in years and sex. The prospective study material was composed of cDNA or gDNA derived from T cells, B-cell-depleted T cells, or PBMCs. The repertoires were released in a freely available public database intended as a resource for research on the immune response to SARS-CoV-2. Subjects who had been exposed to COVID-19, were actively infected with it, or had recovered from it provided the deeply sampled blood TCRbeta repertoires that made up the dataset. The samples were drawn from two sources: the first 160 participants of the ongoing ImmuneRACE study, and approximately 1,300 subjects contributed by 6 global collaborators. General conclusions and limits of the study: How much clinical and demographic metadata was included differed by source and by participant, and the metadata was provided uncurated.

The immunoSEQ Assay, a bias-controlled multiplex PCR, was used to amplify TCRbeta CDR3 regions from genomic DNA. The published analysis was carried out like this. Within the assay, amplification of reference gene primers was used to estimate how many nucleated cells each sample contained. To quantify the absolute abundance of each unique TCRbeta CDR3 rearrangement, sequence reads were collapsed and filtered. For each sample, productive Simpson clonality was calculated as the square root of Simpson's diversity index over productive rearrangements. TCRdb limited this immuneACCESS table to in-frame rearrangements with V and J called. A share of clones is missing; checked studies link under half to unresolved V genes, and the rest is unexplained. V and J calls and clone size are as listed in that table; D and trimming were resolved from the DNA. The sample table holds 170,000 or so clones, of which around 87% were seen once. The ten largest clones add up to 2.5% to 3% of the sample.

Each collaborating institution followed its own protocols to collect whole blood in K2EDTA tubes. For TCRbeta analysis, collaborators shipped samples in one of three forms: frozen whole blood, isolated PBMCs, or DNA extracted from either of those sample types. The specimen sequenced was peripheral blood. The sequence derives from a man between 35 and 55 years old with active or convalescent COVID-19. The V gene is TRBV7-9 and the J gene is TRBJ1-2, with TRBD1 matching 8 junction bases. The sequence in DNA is TGTGCCAGCAGTGATGCTGACAGGGGAGACTATGGCTACACCTTC. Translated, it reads CASSDADRGDYGYTF.